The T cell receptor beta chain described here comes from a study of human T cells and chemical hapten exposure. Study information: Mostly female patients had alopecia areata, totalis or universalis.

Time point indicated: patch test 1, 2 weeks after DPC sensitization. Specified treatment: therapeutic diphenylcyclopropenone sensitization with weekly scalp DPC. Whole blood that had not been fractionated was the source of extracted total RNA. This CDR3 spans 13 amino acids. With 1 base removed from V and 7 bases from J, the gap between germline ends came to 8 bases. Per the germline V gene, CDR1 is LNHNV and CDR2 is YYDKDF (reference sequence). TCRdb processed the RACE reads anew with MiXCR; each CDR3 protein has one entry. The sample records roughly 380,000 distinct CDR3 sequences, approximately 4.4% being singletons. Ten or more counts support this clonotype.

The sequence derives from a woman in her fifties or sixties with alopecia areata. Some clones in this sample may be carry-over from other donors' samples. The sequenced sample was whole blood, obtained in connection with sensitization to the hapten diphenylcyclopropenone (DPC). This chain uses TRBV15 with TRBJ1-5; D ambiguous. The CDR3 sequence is CATSRGGVQPQHF. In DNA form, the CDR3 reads TGTGCCACCAGCAGAGGAGGCGTCCAGCCCCAGCATTTT.